These 29 T cell receptor beta chains were sequenced from one sample in a study of OX40 agonist ivuxolimab in advanced cancers. Generated by immunoSEQ multiplex PCR, the TCRdb table keeps only in-frame clones and is missing some. The profile covers under 20,000 clones, with about four fifths appearing a single time and around 34% taken by the ten largest. This specimen was CD4+ or CD8+ T cells sorted from blood, taken in a trial of the OX40 agonist ivuxolimab. The receptors were sampled from an adult with an advanced solid tumor such as melanoma, head and neck, liver or kidney cancer.

Only a few counts were recorded for this clone. The V gene is TRBV19, the J gene TRBJ1-1; D is unresolved. Trimming took off 1 base at V and 4 bases at J, with 13 bases between the two ends. The V gene's germline CDR1 is LNHDA and CDR2 SQIVND (reference sequence). The CDR3 has 15 amino acids. The CDR3 coding sequence is TGTGCCAGTAGTATAGGGGTTCAGGTCGGCACTGAAGCTTTCTTT. Protein: CASSIGVQVGTEAFF.

The rearrangement links TRBV6-5 to TRBJ2-7, with TRBD2 identical over 10 bases. From germline, CDR1 is MNHEY and CDR2 SVGAGI. V gave up 5 bases and J gave up 0 bases; unmatched junction bases: 4. The CDR3 runs 15 residues. The CDR3 is CASSLAGAISYEQYF. CDR3 bases: TGTGCCAGCAGTCTAGCGGGGGCGATCTCCTACGAGCAGTACTTC.

This rearrangement joins TRBV6-5 to TRBJ1-5, with D possibly TRBD1 on 6 matching bases. This CDR3 is built from 13 residues. V lost 4 bases to trimming and J lost 3 bases, with 7 bases between them. CDR1 is MNHEY and CDR2 is SVGAGI in the germline V gene. CDR3 in DNA: TGTGCCAGCAGTTCAGGGGTCAATCAGCCCCAGCATTTT. Translation: CASSSGVNQPQHF.

V gene TRBV7-9 combines with J gene TRBJ1-1; D is unresolved. V dropped 1 base and J dropped 6 bases, with 15 bases sitting between them. The CDR3 contains 15 residues. Germline V lookup: CDR1 SEHNR, CDR2 FQNEAQ (reference sequence). CDR3 nucleotide sequence: TGTGCCAGCAGCTTAGTTTCTGGCCCCGGCGCTGAAGCTTTCTTT. Its translation: CASSLVSGPGAEAFF.

Here the CDR3 reads CASSQDRTLYEQYF. As DNA, the CDR3 is TGCGCCAGCAGCCAAGACAGAACCCTCTACGAGCAGTACTTC. The genes are TRBV4-3 and TRBJ2-7; D unresolved. V gave up 0 bases and J gave up 3 bases, with 9 bases separating them. This CDR3 contains 14 residues. The germline V gene has CDR1 LGHNA and CDR2 YSLEER.

This rearrangement joins TRBV27 to TRBJ2-1, with D possibly being TRBD2 (6 bases). The germline CDR1 and CDR2 sequences are MNHEY and SMNVEV (reference sequence). V lost 7 bases and J 2 bases, leaving 18 bases between the germline ends. The CDR3 is 16 residues long. CDR3 loop: CASMYGLNRPYNEQFF. CDR3 nucleotides: TGTGCCAGCATGTACGGACTAAACCGACCCTACAATGAGCAGTTCTTC.

This clone has only a few counts. This chain links TRBV2 with TRBJ1-5, with D possibly TRBD1 on 6 matching bases. Germline assignment: CDR1 SNHLY and CDR2 FYNNEI. V lost 5 bases to trimming and J lost 4 bases, with 18 bases between them. The CDR3 length is 16 residues. CDR3 amino acids: CASSRLGGALNQPQHF. The CDR3 nucleotides read TGTGCCAGCAGTAGGTTGGGGGGCGCATTAAATCAGCCCCAGCATTTT. Supplemented by reference TRBV2 and TRBJ1-5, the full variable domain reads EPEVTQTPSHQVTQMGQEVILRCVPISNHLYFYWYRQILGQKVEFLVSFYNNEISEKSEIFDDQFSVERPDGSNFTLKIRSTKLEDSAMYFCASSRLGGALNQPQHFGDGTRLSIL.

The chain combines TRBV10-3 with TRBJ2-3; 7 positions agree with TRBD1. The CDR3 loop spans 14 amino acids. The ends lost 10 bases at V and 5 bases at J; junction bases unmatched: 12. From germline, CDR1 is ENHRY and CDR2 SYGVKD. Here the CDR3 reads CATTDRFSGDTQYF. In DNA form, the CDR3 reads TGTGCCACTACGGACAGGTTCTCTGGAGATACGCAGTATTTT.

This clone was seen a handful of times. This sample includes further DNA sequences coding for the same CDR3. CDR3 DNA: TGTGCCAGCAGCTTACTAGGGTCCCCCTACGAGCAGTACTTC. Protein product: CASSLLGSPYEQYF. The chain uses TRBV5-6 and TRBJ2-7; tentatively, D is TRBD2 (5 bases). The length of the CDR3 is 14 residues. Trimming shortened V by 2 bases and J by 2 bases, and 11 bases separated the two germline ends. Germline V gives CDR1 SGHDT, CDR2 YYEEEE.

The V gene is TRBV2, the J gene TRBJ1-1; D uncertain. This CDR3 spans 13 amino acids. In germline, CDR1 is SNHLY, CDR2 FYNNEI. The V end lost 7 bases, the J end lost 3 bases, and 12 bases lay between the germline ends. The CDR3 nucleotides read TGTGCCAGCATTACCCATACGGACACTGAAGCTTTCTTT. It encodes CASITHTDTEAFF.

The V and J genes are TRBV7-6 and TRBJ1-1; the D gene is possibly TRBD1 (6 bases). Trimming removed 1 base at V and 5 bases at J, with 11 bases between. The CDR3 contains 14 residues. Germline CDR1 reads SGHVS; CDR2 reads FNYEAQ. The CDR3 loop reads CASSLGGAGTEAFF. CDR3 DNA: TGTGCCAGCAGCTTAGGGGGGGCCGGGACTGAAGCTTTCTTT.

V usage is TRBV15 and J usage is TRBJ2-1, with D perhaps matching TRBD2 (6 bases). This CDR3 is 14 amino acids long. V lost 8 bases and J lost 0, with 11 bases in between. Germline V gene data show CDR1 as LNHNV and CDR2 as YYDKDF (reference sequence). The CDR3 DNA reads TGTGCCACCTGGGGGGATGACTCCTACAATGAGCAGTTCTTC. As protein: CATWGDDSYNEQFF.

V usage is TRBV4-1 and J usage is TRBJ2-1, with 7 bases that match TRBD2. Germline lookup yields CDR1 MGHRA and CDR2 YSYEKL. The CDR3 sequence is 16 residues long. The junction had 7 bases not matched to a gene; V was cut back by 5 bases and J by 0 bases. CDR3 sequence (DNA): TGCGCCAGCAGCACCCGGGAGGTTAGCTCCTACAATGAGCAGTTCTTC. Protein product: CASSTREVSSYNEQFF.

J is TRBJ1-1 and V is TRBV30, with D tentatively TRBD1 (5 bases). The germline V gene encodes CDR1 GTSNPN and CDR2 SVGIG (reference sequence). The V end lost 0 bases, the J end lost 6 bases, and 8 bases lay between the germline ends. The CDR3 length is 12 residues. Here the CDR3 reads CAWSVQDAEAFF. In nucleotides, the CDR3 is TGTGCCTGGAGTGTACAGGACGCTGAAGCTTTCTTT.

This clone was detected once. This rearrangement joins TRBV5-4 to TRBJ1-4, with unresolved D. Trimming took off 2 bases at V and 5 bases at J, with 10 bases between the two ends. Germline CDR1 reads SGHNT; CDR2 reads YYREEE (reference sequence). This CDR3 contains 14 residues. DNA of the CDR3: TGTGCCAGCAGCTTCGAGACACCCAATGAAAAACTGTTTTTT. Translated: CASSFETPNEKLFF.

This clone appeared a few times. The chain uses TRBV2 and TRBJ2-7; D could derive from TRBD1 or TRBD2 (7 bases each). V lost 6 bases and J 0 bases, leaving 15 bases between the germline ends. Germline V gives CDR1 SNHLY, CDR2 FYNNEI. This CDR3 has 15 amino acids. CDR3: CASSQAGQSSYEQYF. DNA for the CDR3: TGTGCCAGCAGCCAAGCGGGACAGAGCTCCTACGAGCAGTACTTC.

Here the CDR3 reads CASSQDPGGETQYF. The CDR3 region has the DNA TGCGCCAGCAGCCAAGATCCGGGGGGAGAGACCCAGTACTTC. The chain combines TRBV4-1 with TRBJ2-5; 7 bases map to TRBD2. This CDR3 has 14 residues. The germline CDR1 and CDR2 sequences are MGHRA and YSYEKL. V lost 0 bases, J lost 4 bases, and 2 bases stayed unmatched.

This chain joins TRBV5-4 and TRBJ2-2; D perhaps matches TRBD2 (6 bases). CDR3 length equals 17 residues. V lost 4 bases, J lost 2 bases, and 18 bases lay in between. Germline CDR1 reads SGHNT; CDR2 reads YYREEE (reference sequence). The CDR3 is CASSELPGTLNTGELFF. Here the CDR3 DNA reads TGTGCCAGCAGCGAACTTCCCGGGACTTTAAACACCGGGGAGCTGTTTTTT.

This sequence joins TRBV5-1 and TRBJ2-1; perhaps TRBD1 as D (6 bases). Germline-derived CDR1 and CDR2 are SGHRS and YFSETQ. V was shortened by 2 bases and J by 6 bases, with 21 bases between the two germline ends. The CDR3 runs 17 residues. The CDR3 region is CASSFDVTTGGFNEQFF. In DNA, the CDR3 is TGCGCCAGCAGCTTCGATGTGACGACAGGAGGTTTCAATGAGCAGTTCTTC.

V gene TRBV20-1 combines with J gene TRBJ1-1; maybe TRBD1 (6 bases). The CDR3 sequence is 11 residues long. Germline V gives CDR1 DFQATT, CDR2 SNEGSKA (reference sequence). The ends were cut back, 5 bases at V and 8 bases at J, with 12 bases in the middle. The CDR3 bases are TGCAGTGCTTGGACAGCCCAAGAAGCTTTCTTT. Translating gives CSAWTAQEAFF.

This clone came up a few times. J is TRBJ1-2 and V is TRBV6-1; D is undetermined. In germline, CDR1 is MNHNS, CDR2 SASEGT. Trimming stripped 3 bases from V and 4 bases from J, with 9 bases between. This CDR3 is built from 13 residues. CDR3: CASSEGGAYGYTF. The CDR3 DNA reads as TGTGCCAGCAGTGAGGGCGGAGCCTATGGCTACACCTTC.

V is TRBV27 and J is TRBJ1-2; the match to TRBD1 covers 9 bases. V lost 3 bases to trimming and J lost 4 bases; unmatched junction nucleotides: 6. The CDR3 is 15 residues long. Germline CDR1 reads MNHEY; CDR2 reads SMNVEV (reference sequence). CDR3 protein: CASSFGTGYTYGYTF. CDR3 sequence (DNA): TGTGCCAGCAGTTTCGGGACAGGGTATACCTATGGCTACACCTTC.

This chain connects TRBV7-9 to TRBJ2-5, with D perhaps TRBD1 or TRBD2 (5 bases each). CDR1 SEHNR and CDR2 FQNEAQ come from the germline V gene (reference sequence). V was clipped by 4 bases and J by 1 base, with 13 bases between them. This CDR3 has 15 residues. CDR3: CASSSAGTLQETQYF. The CDR3 DNA reads TGTGCCAGCAGCTCCGCCGGGACCCTCCAAGAGACCCAGTACTTC.

The chain carries TRBV30 and TRBJ2-7; no reliable D call. The germline V gene encodes CDR1 GTSNPN and CDR2 SVGIG (reference sequence). The CDR3 spans 13 residues. Deletions cut 3 bases from V and 2 bases from J, with 11 bases between. CDR3 DNA sequence: TGTGCCTGGAGGAAAGAGGAGACCTACGAGCAGTACTTC. Residues: CAWRKEETYEQYF. Supplemented by reference TRBV30 and TRBJ2-7, the full variable domain reads SQTIHQWPATLVQPVGSPLSLECTVEGTSNPNLYWYRQAAGRGLQLLFYSVGIGQISSEVPQNLSASRPQDRQFILSSKKLLLSDSGFYLCAWRKEETYEQYFGPGTRLTVT.

The chain has TRBV19 and TRBJ2-1, with a possible D match to TRBD1 (6 bases). The CDR3 runs 15 residues. The germline gives CDR1 LNHDA, CDR2 SQIVND (reference sequence). V was trimmed by 6 bases and J by 0 bases, leaving 12 bases between them. CDR3 sequence: CASSLDSSSYNEQFF. Written as DNA, the CDR3 is TGTGCCAGTAGCCTGGACAGCAGCTCCTACAATGAGCAGTTCTTC.

The gene calls are TRBV7-8 and TRBJ2-1; 8 bases agree with TRBD1. In germline, CDR1 is SGHVS, CDR2 FQNEAQ. After removal of 4 bases from V and 0 bases from J, the junction contained 11 bases not matched to a gene. This CDR3 comprises 18 residues. The CDR3 bases are TGTGCCAGCAGCTCGACAGGGGTCCCACCAAGCTCCTACAATGAGCAGTTCTTC. It codes for CASSSTGVPPSSYNEQFF.

The chain couples TRBV7-9 to TRBJ2-1; TRBD2 might be the D (6 bases). The CDR3 extends over 16 amino acids. The V end lost 4 bases, the J end lost 0 bases, and 13 bases lay between the germline ends. The V gene's germline CDR1 is SEHNR and CDR2 FQNEAQ (reference sequence). The CDR3 sequence: CASSWRDGSSYNEQFF. The CDR3, as DNA: TGTGCCAGCAGCTGGCGGGACGGAAGCTCCTACAATGAGCAGTTCTTC.

The chain employs TRBV19 and TRBJ1-1; the D gene is possibly TRBD1 (5 bases). V lost 3 bases and J 1 base, leaving 6 bases between the germline ends. From germline, CDR1 is LNHDA and CDR2 SQIVND (reference sequence). CDR3 length equals 13 residues. The CDR3 loop is CASSMGGNTEAFF. DNA of the CDR3: TGTGCCAGTAGTATGGGGGGGAACACTGAAGCTTTCTTT.

V and J are TRBV7-6 and TRBJ2-7, with D maybe TRBD1 (5 bases). Trimming took off 0 bases at V and 3 bases at J, with 9 bases between the two ends. CDR3 length equals 14 residues. Germline V CDR1 and CDR2: SGHVS, FNYEAQ. The CDR3 coding sequence is TGTGCCAGCAGCTTAGCAGGGGCCGACTACGAGCAGTACTTC. Protein sequence: CASSLAGADYEQYF.